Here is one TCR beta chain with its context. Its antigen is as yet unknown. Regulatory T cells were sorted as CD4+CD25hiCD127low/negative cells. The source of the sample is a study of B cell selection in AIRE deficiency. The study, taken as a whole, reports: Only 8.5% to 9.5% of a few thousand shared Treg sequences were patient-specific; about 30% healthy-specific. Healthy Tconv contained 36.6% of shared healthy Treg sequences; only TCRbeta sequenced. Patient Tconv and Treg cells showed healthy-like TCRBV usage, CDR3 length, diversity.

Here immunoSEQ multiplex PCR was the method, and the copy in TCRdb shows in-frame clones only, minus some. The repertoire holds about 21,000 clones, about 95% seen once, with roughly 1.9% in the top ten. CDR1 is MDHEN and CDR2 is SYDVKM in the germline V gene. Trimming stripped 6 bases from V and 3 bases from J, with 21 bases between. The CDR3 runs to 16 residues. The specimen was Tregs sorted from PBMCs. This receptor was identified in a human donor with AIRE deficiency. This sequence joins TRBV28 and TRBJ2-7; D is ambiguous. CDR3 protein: CASSPHWAVNYYEQYF. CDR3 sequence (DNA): TGTGCCAGCAGCCCCCATTGGGCGGTCAACTACTACGAGCAGTACTTC.